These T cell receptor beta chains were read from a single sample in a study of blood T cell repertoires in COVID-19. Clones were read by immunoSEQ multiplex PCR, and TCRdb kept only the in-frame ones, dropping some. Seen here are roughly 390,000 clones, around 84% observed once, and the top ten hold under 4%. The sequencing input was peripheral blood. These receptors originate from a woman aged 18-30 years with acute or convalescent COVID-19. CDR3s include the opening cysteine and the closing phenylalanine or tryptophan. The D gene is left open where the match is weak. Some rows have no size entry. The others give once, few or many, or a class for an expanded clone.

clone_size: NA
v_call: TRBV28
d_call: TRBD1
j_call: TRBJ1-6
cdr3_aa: CASTDLGQGARENSPLHF
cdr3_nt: TGTGCCAGCACCGACCTTGGCCAGGGGGCGAGAGAGAATTCACCCCTCCACTTT

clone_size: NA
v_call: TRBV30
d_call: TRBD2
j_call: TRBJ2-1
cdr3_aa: CAWSVGLAGGLNEQFF
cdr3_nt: TGTGCCTGGAGTGTAGGTCTAGCGGGGGGGCTCAATGAGCAGTTCTTC

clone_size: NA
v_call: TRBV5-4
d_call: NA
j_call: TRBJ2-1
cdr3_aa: CASSASRGSYNEQFF
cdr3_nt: TGTGCCAGCAGCGCCTCCAGGGGTTCATACAATGAGCAGTTCTTC

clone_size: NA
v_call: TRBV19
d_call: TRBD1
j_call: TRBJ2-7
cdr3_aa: CASHQTGGGDEQYF
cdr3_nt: TGTGCCAGTCATCAGACAGGGGGCGGGGACGAGCAGTACTTC

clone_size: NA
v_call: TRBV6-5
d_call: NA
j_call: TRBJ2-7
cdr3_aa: CASSYGSIGSSYEQYF
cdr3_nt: TGTGCCAGCAGTTACGGTTCAATAGGGAGCTCCTACGAGCAGTACTTC

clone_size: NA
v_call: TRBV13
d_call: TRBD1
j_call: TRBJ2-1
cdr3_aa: CASSIRTGDNEQFF
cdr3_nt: TGTGCCAGCAGTATCCGGACAGGGGACAATGAGCAGTTCTTC

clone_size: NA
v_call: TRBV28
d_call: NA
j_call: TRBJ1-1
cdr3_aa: CASSFWTARNTEAFF
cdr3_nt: TGTGCCAGCAGTTTCTGGACAGCTAGGAACACTGAAGCTTTCTTT

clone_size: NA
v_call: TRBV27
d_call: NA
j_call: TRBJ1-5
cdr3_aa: CASSNLKGSNQPQHF
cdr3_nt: TGTGCCAGCAGTAACCTTAAGGGGAGCAATCAGCCCCAGCATTTT

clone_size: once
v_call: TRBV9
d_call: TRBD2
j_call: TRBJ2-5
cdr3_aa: CASSVEASGGVYQETQYF
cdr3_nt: TGTGCCAGCAGCGTAGAGGCTAGCGGGGGGGTGTACCAAGAGACCCAGTACTTC

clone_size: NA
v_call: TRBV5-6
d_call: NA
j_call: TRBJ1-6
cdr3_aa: CASSRRQWDSPLHF
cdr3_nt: TGTGCCAGCAGCAGACGACAGTGGGATTCACCCCTCCACTTT

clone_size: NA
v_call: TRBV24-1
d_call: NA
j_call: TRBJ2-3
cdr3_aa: CATSDFARGSGTSTDTQYF
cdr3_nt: TGTGCCACCAGTGATTTCGCCCGTGGGTCAGGGACTAGCACAGATACGCAGTATTTT